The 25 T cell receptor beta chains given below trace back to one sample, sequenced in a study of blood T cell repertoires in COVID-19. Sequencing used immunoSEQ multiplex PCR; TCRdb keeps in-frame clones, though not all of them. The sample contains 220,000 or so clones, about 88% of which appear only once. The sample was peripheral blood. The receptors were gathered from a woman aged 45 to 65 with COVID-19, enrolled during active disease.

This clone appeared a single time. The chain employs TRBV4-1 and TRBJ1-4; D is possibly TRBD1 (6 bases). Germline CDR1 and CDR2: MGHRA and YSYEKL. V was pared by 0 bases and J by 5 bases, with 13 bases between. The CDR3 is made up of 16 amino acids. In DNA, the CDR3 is TGCGCCAGCAGCCAAGAGGGGCCAGGGGAAAATGAAAAACTGTTTTTT. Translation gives CASSQEGPGENEKLFF.

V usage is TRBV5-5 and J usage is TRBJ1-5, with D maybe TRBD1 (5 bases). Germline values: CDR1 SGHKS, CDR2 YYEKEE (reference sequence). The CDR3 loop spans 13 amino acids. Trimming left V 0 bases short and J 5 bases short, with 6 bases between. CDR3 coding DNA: TGTGCCAGCAGCTTGGCAGGGTATCAGCCCCAGCATTTT. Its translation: CASSLAGYQPQHF.

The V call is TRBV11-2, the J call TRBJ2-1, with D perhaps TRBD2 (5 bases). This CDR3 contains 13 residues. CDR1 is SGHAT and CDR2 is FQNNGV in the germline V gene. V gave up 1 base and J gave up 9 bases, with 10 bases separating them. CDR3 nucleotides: TGTGCCAGCAGCTTAGTGGCAGCGGCTGAGCAGTTCTTC. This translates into CASSLVAAAEQFF.

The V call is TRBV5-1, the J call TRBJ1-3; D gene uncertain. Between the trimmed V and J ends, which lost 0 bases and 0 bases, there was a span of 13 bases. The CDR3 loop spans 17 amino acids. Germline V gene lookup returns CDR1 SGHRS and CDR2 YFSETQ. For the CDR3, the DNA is TGCGCCAGCAGCTTGGTAGGCACTAGAACCTCTGGAAACACCATATATTTT. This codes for CASSLVGTRTSGNTIYF.

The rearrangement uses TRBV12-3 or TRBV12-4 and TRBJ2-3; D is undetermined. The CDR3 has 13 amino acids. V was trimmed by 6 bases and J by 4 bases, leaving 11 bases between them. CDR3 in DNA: TGTGCCAGCAGGAATGATATAGCAGATACGCAGTATTTT. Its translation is CASRNDIADTQYF.

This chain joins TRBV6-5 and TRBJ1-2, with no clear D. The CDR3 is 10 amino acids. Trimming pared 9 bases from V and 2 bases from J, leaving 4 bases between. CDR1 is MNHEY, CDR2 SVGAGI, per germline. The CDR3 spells CASTNYGYTF. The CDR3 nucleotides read TGTGCCAGTACAAACTATGGCTACACCTTC.

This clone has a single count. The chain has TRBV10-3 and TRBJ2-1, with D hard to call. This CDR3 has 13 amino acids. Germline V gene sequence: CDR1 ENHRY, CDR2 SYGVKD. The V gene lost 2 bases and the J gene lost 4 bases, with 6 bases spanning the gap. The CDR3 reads CAISEIAYNEQFF. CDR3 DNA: TGTGCCATCAGTGAGATAGCATACAATGAGCAGTTCTTC.

DNA of the CDR3: TGTGCCAGCAGCTCAACTATCACTAGCGGGACCCCCTACGAGCAGTACTTC. Translated: CASSSTITSGTPYEQYF. The V call is TRBV7-2, the J call TRBJ2-7; 10 nucleotides line up with TRBD2. Germline CDR1 reads SGHTA; CDR2 reads FQGNSA. V lost 4 bases and J lost 2; bases outside the gene matches: 11. CDR3 length: 17 residues. Combining the CDR3 with reference TRBV7-2 and TRBJ2-7 gives the whole variable domain GAGVSQSPSNKVTEKGKDVELRCDPISGHTALYWYRQSLGQGLEFLIYFQGNSAPDKSGLPSDRFSAERTGGSVSTLTIQRTQQEDSAVYLCASSSTITSGTPYEQYFGPGTRLTVT.

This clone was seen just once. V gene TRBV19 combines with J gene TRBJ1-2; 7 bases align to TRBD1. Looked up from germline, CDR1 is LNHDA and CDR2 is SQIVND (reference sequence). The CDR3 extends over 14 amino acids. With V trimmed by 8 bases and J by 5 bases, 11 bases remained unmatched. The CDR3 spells CASSVEGALYGYTF. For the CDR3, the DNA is TGTGCCAGTTCTGTCGAGGGGGCTTTATATGGCTACACCTTC.

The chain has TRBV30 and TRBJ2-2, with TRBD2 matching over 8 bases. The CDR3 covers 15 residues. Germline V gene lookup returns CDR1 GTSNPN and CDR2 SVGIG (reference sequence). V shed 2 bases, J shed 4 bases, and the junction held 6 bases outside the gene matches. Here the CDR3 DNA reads TGTGCCTGGAGTCCGGGACTAGTTCCCACCGGGGAGCTGTTTTTT. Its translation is CAWSPGLVPTGELFF.

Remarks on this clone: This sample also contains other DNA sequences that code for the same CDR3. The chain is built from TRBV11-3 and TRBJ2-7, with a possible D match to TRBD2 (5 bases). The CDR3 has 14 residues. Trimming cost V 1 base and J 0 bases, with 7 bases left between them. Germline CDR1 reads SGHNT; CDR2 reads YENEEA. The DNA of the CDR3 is TGTGCCAGCAGCTTAGGTGGGAGCTCCTACGAGCAGTACTTC. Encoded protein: CASSLGGSSYEQYF. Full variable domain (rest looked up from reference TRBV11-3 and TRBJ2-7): EAGVVQSPRYKIIEKKQPVAFWCNPISGHNTLYWYLQNLGQGPELLIRYENEEAVDDSQLPKDRFSAERLKGVDSTLKIQPAELGDSAVYLCASSLGGSSYEQYFGPGTRLTVT.

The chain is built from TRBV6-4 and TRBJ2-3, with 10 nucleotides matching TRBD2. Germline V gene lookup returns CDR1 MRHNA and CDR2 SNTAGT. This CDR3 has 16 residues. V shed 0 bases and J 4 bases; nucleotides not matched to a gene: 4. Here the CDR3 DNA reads TGTGCCAGCAGTGACTCAAGCGGGGGGGCCTCAGATACGCAGTATTTT. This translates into CASSDSSGGASDTQYF.

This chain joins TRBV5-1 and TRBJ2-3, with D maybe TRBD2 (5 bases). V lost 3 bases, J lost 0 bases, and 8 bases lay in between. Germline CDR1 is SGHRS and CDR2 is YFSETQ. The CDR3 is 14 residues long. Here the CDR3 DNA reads TGCGCCAGCAGCTCGGAGGATAGCACAGATACGCAGTATTTT. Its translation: CASSSEDSTDTQYF.

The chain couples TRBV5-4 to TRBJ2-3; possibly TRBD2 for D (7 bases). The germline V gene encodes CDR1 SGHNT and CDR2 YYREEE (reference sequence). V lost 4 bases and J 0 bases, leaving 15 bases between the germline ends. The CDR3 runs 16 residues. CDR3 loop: CASSPGGRLSTDTQYF. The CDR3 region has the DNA TGTGCCAGCAGCCCCGGGGGGCGTCTAAGCACAGATACGCAGTATTTT.

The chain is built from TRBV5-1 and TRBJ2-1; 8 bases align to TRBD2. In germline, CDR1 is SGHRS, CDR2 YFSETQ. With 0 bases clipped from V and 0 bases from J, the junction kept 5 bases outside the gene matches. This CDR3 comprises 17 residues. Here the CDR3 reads CASSLGVAGPSYNEQFF. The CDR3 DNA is TGCGCCAGCAGCTTGGGGGTAGCGGGGCCCTCCTACAATGAGCAGTTCTTC.

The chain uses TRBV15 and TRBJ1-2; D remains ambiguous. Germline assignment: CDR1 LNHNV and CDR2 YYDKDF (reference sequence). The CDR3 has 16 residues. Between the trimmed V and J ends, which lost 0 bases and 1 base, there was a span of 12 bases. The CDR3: CATSRDFREGNYGYTF. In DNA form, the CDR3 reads TGTGCCACCAGCAGAGATTTTAGGGAGGGTAACTATGGCTACACCTTC.

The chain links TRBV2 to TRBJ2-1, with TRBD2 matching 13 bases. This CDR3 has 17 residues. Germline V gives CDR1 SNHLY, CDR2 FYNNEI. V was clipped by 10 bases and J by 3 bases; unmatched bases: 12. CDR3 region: CATSWGTSGEYYNEQFF. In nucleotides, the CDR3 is TGTGCCACTTCCTGGGGGACTAGCGGGGAATACTACAATGAGCAGTTCTTC.

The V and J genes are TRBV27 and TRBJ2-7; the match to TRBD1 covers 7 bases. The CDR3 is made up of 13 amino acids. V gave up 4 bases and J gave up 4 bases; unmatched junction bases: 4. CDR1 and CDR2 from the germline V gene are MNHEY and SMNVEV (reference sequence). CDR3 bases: TGTGCCAGCAGTTGGGGACAGTCTTACGAGCAGTACTTC. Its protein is CASSWGQSYEQYF.

CDR3 coding DNA: TGTGCCAGCAGCCAAGACATGCGCAGCGGGGGTTCCCTTATCTCTGGGGCCAACGTCCTGACTTTC. Residues: CASSQDMRSGGSLISGANVLTF. The chain employs TRBV3-1 (or the pseudogene TRBV3-2) and TRBJ2-6; TRBD2 matches at 8 bases. CDR1 is LGHDT and CDR2 is YNNKEL in the germline V gene (reference sequence). V shed 0 bases, J shed 0 bases, and the junction held 16 bases outside the gene matches. The CDR3 loop spans 22 amino acids.

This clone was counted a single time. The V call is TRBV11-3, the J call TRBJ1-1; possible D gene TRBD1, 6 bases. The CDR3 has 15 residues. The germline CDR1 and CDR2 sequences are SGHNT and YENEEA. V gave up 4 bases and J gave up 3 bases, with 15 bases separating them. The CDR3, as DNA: TGTGCCAGCAGCTCCCTAGGACAGACCTACACTGAAGCTTTCTTT. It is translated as CASSSLGQTYTEAFF.

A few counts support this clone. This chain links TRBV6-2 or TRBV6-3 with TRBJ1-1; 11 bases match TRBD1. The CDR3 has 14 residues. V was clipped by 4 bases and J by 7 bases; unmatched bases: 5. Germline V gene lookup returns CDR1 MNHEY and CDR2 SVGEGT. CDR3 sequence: CASSSRTGGIEAFF. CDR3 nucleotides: TGTGCCAGCAGTTCACGGACAGGGGGCATTGAAGCTTTCTTT.

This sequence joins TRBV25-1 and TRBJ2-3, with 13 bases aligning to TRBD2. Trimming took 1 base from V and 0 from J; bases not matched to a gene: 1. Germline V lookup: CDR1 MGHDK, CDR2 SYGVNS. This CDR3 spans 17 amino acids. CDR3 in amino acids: CASSEWTSGGSTDTQYF. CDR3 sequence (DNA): TGTGCCAGCAGTGAATGGACTAGCGGGGGCAGCACAGATACGCAGTATTTT.

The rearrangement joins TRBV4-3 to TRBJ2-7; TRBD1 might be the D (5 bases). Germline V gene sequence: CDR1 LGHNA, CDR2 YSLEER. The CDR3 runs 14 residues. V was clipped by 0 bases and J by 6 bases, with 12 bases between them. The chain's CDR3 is CASSQDQGFGEQYF. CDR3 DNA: TGCGCCAGCAGCCAAGATCAGGGTTTTGGCGAGCAGTACTTC.

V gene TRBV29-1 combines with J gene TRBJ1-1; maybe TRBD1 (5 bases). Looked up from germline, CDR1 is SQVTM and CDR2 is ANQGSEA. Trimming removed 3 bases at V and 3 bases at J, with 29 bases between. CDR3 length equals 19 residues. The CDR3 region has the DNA TGCAGCGTTGAGAGAGGGCACAGGAGGGGAGTCTGGGTTGACACTGAAGCTTTCTTT. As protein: CSVERGHRRGVWVDTEAFF. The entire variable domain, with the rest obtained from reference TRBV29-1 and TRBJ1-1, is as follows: SAVISQKPSRDICQRGTSLTIQCQVDSQVTMMFWYRQQPGQSLTLIATANQGSEATYESGFVIDKFPISRPNLTFSTLTVSNMSPEDSSIYLCSVERGHRRGVWVDTEAFFGQGTRLTVV.

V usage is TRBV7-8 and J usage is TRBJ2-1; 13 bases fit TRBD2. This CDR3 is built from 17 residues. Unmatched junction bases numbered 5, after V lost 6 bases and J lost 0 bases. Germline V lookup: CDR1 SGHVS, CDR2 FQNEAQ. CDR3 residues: CASRLAGGMSSYNEQFF. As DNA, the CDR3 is TGTGCCAGCAGACTAGCGGGGGGGATGAGCTCCTACAATGAGCAGTTCTTC.